A selection of T cell receptor beta chains follows, all from one sample in a study of OX40 agonist ivuxolimab in advanced cancers. Profiled with immunoSEQ multiplex PCR; TCRdb holds only in-frame clones, not every one. The table includes 35,000 to 40,000 clones, approximately 80% detected once. The sequenced sample was CD4+ or CD8+ T cells sorted from blood, obtained in a trial of the OX40 agonist ivuxolimab. The receptors were gathered from an adult with an advanced solid tumor such as melanoma, head and neck, liver or kidney cancer. Each CDR3 is given with its conserved first and last residue. A D gene is named only where the DNA matches it firmly. The size field is filled for only some rows; it gives once, few, many or a size class.

CDR3: CASSFYRSARTYEQYF
DNA: TGTGCCAGCAGTTTTTATAGGTCCGCCCGGACCTACGAGCAGTACTTC
size: few
V: TRBV9
J: TRBJ2-7
D: .

CDR3: CASLKGEAGNTIYF
DNA: TGTGCCAGTTTGAAGGGGGAGGCTGGAAACACCATATATTTT
size: .
V: TRBV19
J: TRBJ1-3
D: .

CDR3: CASSEDSYGYTF
DNA: TGTGCCAGCAGTGAAGACTCCTATGGCTACACCTTC
size: few
V: TRBV27
J: TRBJ1-2
D: .

CDR3: CATVQDEAFF
DNA: TGCGCCACCGTCCAGGATGAAGCTTTCTTT
size: .
V: TRBV5-1
J: TRBJ1-1
D: .

CDR3: CASSEVGVGEAFF
DNA: TGTGCCAGCAGTGAGGTGGGGGTTGGTGAAGCTTTCTTT
size: .
V: TRBV25-1
J: TRBJ1-1
D: .

CDR3: CASSFQGSNQPQHF
DNA: TGTGCCAGCAGTTTCCAGGGGAGCAATCAGCCCCAGCATTTT
size: .
V: TRBV27
J: TRBJ1-5
D: .

CDR3: CASSLLLAGVTDTQYF
DNA: TGTGCCAGCAGCCTCCTCCTAGCGGGGGTGACAGATACGCAGTATTTT
size: once
V: TRBV5-4
J: TRBJ2-3
D: TRBD2

CDR3: CASSPRTGANTGELFF
DNA: TGTGCCAGCAGCCCCAGAACGGGGGCGAACACCGGGGAGCTGTTTTTT
size: .
V: TRBV7-3
J: TRBJ2-2
D: .

CDR3: CASRTGRNTIYF
DNA: TGTGCCAGTCGGACAGGGAGAAACACCATATATTTT
size: few
V: TRBV28
J: TRBJ1-3
D: TRBD1

CDR3: CASSPMDRTYEQYF
DNA: TGTGCCAGCTCACCAATGGACAGGACCTACGAGCAGTACTTC
size: .
V: TRBV18
J: TRBJ2-7
D: TRBD1

CDR3: CASRLGQGGTDTQYF
DNA: TGTGCCAGCAGACTCGGACAGGGGGGCACAGATACGCAGTATTTT
size: .
V: TRBV6-6
J: TRBJ2-3
D: TRBD1

CDR3: CASSWGDNSNQPQHF
DNA: TGTGCCAGTAGCTGGGGAGACAATAGCAATCAGCCCCAGCATTTT
size: once
V: TRBV19
J: TRBJ1-5
D: .

CDR3: CASSPMRTTEAFF
DNA: TGTGCCAGCAGCCCAATGAGGACCACTGAAGCTTTCTTT
size: once
V: TRBV6-6
J: TRBJ1-1
D: .

CDR3: CASSLAGGRETQYF
DNA: TGTGCCAGCAGTTTGGCGGGGGGGCGGGAGACCCAGTACTTC
size: .
V: TRBV28
J: TRBJ2-5
D: TRBD2

CDR3: CASSLSRTTYNEQFF
DNA: TGCGCCAGCAGCCTATCCAGGACTACCTACAATGAGCAGTTCTTC
size: .
V: TRBV4-3
J: TRBJ2-1
D: .

CDR3: CASSLGLATNEQFF
DNA: TGTGCCAGCAGCTTAGGACTAGCTACCAATGAGCAGTTCTTC
size: .
V: TRBV7-7
J: TRBJ2-1
D: TRBD2

CDR3: CASSRQGRYTGELFF
DNA: TGTGCCAGTAGTCGACAAGGGAGATACACCGGGGAGCTGTTTTTT
size: .
V: TRBV19
J: TRBJ2-2
D: .

CDR3: CAISERGNEQFF
DNA: TGTGCCATCAGTGAGCGCGGTAATGAGCAGTTCTTC
size: .
V: TRBV10-3
J: TRBJ2-1
D: .

CDR3: CASSLRGVDTQYF
DNA: TGTGCTAGCAGCTTGAGAGGGGTGGATACGCAGTATTTT
size: .
V: TRBV7-7
J: TRBJ2-3
D: .

CDR3: CASSETGRTGELFF
DNA: TGTGCCAGCAGTGAAACAGGGCGGACCGGGGAGCTGTTTTTT
size: .
V: TRBV2
J: TRBJ2-2
D: .

CDR3: CASSFGQANTEAFF
DNA: TGTGCCAGCAGCTTCGGACAGGCTAACACTGAAGCTTTCTTT
size: few
V: TRBV7-2
J: TRBJ1-1
D: TRBD1

CDR3: CASSRLAGAYNEQFF
DNA: TGTGCCAGCAGTAGACTAGCGGGAGCCTACAATGAGCAGTTCTTC
size: few
V: TRBV25-1
J: TRBJ2-1
D: TRBD2

CDR3: CASSLGGGRDEQYF
DNA: TGTGCCAGCAGCTTGGGCGGGGGGAGGGACGAGCAGTACTTC
size: once
V: TRBV7-2
J: TRBJ2-7
D: TRBD2